The 28 T cell receptor beta chains reported below all come from one sample, sequenced in a study of OX40 agonist ivuxolimab in advanced cancers. Clones were read by immunoSEQ multiplex PCR, and TCRdb kept only the in-frame ones, dropping some. There are about 65,000 clones in the sample; approximately 91% occur only once, and 1.5% to 2% lies in the top ten. The sample here was CD4+ or CD8+ T cells sorted from blood, taken in a trial of the OX40 agonist ivuxolimab. The receptor set was obtained from an adult with an advanced solid tumor such as melanoma, head and neck, liver or kidney cancer.

This clone is a singleton in its sample. The chain is built from TRBV27 and TRBJ2-7; D not resolved. The CDR3 loop spans 15 amino acids. Germline V gene lookup returns CDR1 MNHEY and CDR2 SMNVEV (reference sequence). The V end lost 2 bases, the J end lost 0 bases, and 11 bases lay between the germline ends. Here the CDR3 DNA reads TGTGCCAGCAGTTTACATGCTCCTCCCTCCTACGAGCAGTACTTC. It translates to CASSLHAPPSYEQYF.

The chain carries TRBV10-1 and TRBJ2-7, with TRBD1 identical over 9 bases. The germline CDR1 and CDR2 sequences are WNHNN and SYGVQD (reference sequence). The CDR3 spans 15 residues. V trimming: 4 bases; J trimming: 3 bases; junction bases outside the gene matches: 7. The DNA of the CDR3 is TGCGCCAGCAGTGCATCGGACAGGGGAGTCTACGAGCAGTACTTC. Protein sequence: CASSASDRGVYEQYF.

The chain employs TRBV28 and TRBJ2-1; D possibly corresponds to TRBD1 (6 bases). The germline gives CDR1 MDHEN, CDR2 SYDVKM. V lost 7 bases and J lost 3, with 13 bases in between. The CDR3 loop spans 14 amino acids. The chain's CDR3 is CASTKDSLYNEQFF. The CDR3 DNA sequence: TGTGCCAGCACCAAGGACAGCCTCTACAATGAGCAGTTCTTC.

V is TRBV11-2 and J is TRBJ2-4; D remains ambiguous. Germline values: CDR1 SGHAT, CDR2 FQNNGV. The germline V and J ends were trimmed by 10 bases and 0 bases, with 10 bases remaining between them. The CDR3 runs to 13 residues. CDR3 bases: TGTGCCACAAGAACTCTAGCCAAAAACATTCAGTACTTC. This encodes CATRTLAKNIQYF.

The chain couples TRBV4-2 to TRBJ1-2; TRBD1 might be the D (5 bases). This CDR3 has 14 amino acids. V lost 2 bases, J lost 4 bases, and 11 bases lay in between. CDR1 is LGHNA, CDR2 YNFKEQ, per germline. This CDR3 is CASSQNLGAYGYTF. CDR3 nucleotides: TGTGCCAGCAGCCAAAATTTAGGGGCCTATGGCTACACCTTC.

This chain joins TRBV13 and TRBJ2-7; D gene ambiguous. The CDR3 runs to 14 residues. Trimming left V 5 bases short and J 0 bases short, with 11 bases between. Germline loops: CDR1 PRHDT, CDR2 FYEKMQ (reference sequence). CDR3 residues: CASSPSRPSYEQYF. In DNA form, the CDR3 reads TGTGCCAGCAGCCCCTCCCGGCCCTCCTACGAGCAGTACTTC.

This clone occurred once. This chain connects TRBV10-1 to TRBJ2-5; 8 bases match TRBD2. V shed 7 bases and J 3 bases; nucleotides not matched to a gene: 13. This CDR3 comprises 16 residues. Per germline, CDR1 WNHNN and CDR2 SYGVQD (reference sequence). CDR3 in amino acids: CASTTGVAGRKETQYF. For the CDR3, the DNA is TGCGCCAGCACGACGGGAGTAGCGGGACGGAAAGAGACCCAGTACTTC.

The chain uses TRBV7-3 and TRBJ2-2, with TRBD2 matching 8 bases. The CDR3 is 16 amino acids. V shed 2 bases, J shed 0 bases, and the junction held 2 bases outside the gene matches. The germline V gene has CDR1 SGHTA and CDR2 FQGTGA. The CDR3 sequence is CASSLAGGSNTGELFF. The CDR3 DNA is TGTGCCAGCAGCTTAGCGGGAGGATCGAACACCGGGGAGCTGTTTTTT. Drawing the rest from reference TRBV7-3 and TRBJ2-2, the complete variable domain is GAGVSQTPSNKVTEKGKYVELRCDPISGHTALYWYRQSLGQGPEFLIYFQGTGAADDSGLPNDRFFAVRPEGSVSTLKIQRTERGDSAVYLCASSLAGGSNTGELFFGEGSRLTVL.

V and J are TRBV19 and TRBJ2-6; D is ambiguous. The germline V gene has CDR1 LNHDA and CDR2 SQIVND (reference sequence). V was pared by 10 bases and J by 4 bases, with 11 bases between. The CDR3 is 13 residues long. The CDR3, as DNA: TGTGCCACCGCCGATGCAGGGGCCAACGTCCTGACTTTC. Translating it yields CATADAGANVLTF. Full variable domain (missing parts from reference TRBV19 and TRBJ2-6): DGGITQSPKYLFRKEGQNVTLSCEQNLNHDAMYWYRQDPGQGLRLIYYSQIVNDFQKGDIAEGYSVSREKKESFPLTVTSAQKNPTAFYLCATADAGANVLTFGAGSRLTVL.

V gene TRBV5-1 combines with J gene TRBJ2-5; TRBD1 matches at 9 bases. Germline values: CDR1 SGHRS, CDR2 YFSETQ. The V segment lost 2 bases and the J segment 5 bases; nucleotides outside the gene matches: 4. This CDR3 comprises 14 residues. DNA of the CDR3: TGCGCCAGCAGCTTACAGGGGGCGCGGGAGACCCAGTACTTC. Translation gives CASSLQGARETQYF.

Of note for this clone: The same CDR3 also results from other DNA sequences found in this sample. This chain links TRBV2 with TRBJ1-2; possibly TRBD1 for D (6 bases). The CDR3 sequence is 17 residues long. Germline CDR1 and CDR2: SNHLY and FYNNEI. Trimming pared 0 bases from V and 4 bases from J, leaving 18 bases between. CDR3 loop: CASSEAVGGGAGYGYTF. The CDR3 region has the DNA TGTGCCAGCAGTGAAGCGGTTGGGGGGGGCGCAGGCTATGGCTACACCTTC. The variable domain in full, completed from reference TRBV2 and TRBJ1-2, reads EPEVTQTPSHQVTQMGQEVILRCVPISNHLYFYWYRQILGQKVEFLVSFYNNEISEKSEIFDDQFSVERPDGSNFTLKIRSTKLEDSAMYFCASSEAVGGGAGYGYTFGSGTRLTVV.

The table lists this clone with a few counts. The chain combines TRBV28 with TRBJ1-1; D is unresolved. The CDR3 runs 14 residues. Germline V gives CDR1 MDHEN, CDR2 SYDVKM. V shed 5 bases and J shed 0 bases, with 10 bases lying between them. In DNA, the CDR3 is TGTGCCAGCAGTATCCGACCACTGAACACTGAAGCTTTCTTT. The encoded protein is CASSIRPLNTEAFF.

V is TRBV5-4 and J is TRBJ2-3; D is possibly TRBD1 (5 bases). Germline-derived CDR1 and CDR2 are SGHNT and YYREEE (reference sequence). V was trimmed by 5 bases and J by 0 bases, leaving 13 bases between them. The length of the CDR3 is 15 residues. The CDR3: CASRQGFLSTDTQYF. In DNA, the CDR3 is TGTGCCAGCAGGCAGGGATTTTTGAGCACAGATACGCAGTATTTT.

CDR3 loop: CASSVDWGSTSGYTF. In DNA form, the CDR3 reads TGTGCCAGCAGCGTAGATTGGGGATCAACATCTGGCTACACCTTC. The chain has TRBV9 and TRBJ1-2, with D unresolved. Per the germline V gene, CDR1 is SGDLS and CDR2 is YYNGEE. Trimming stripped 0 bases from V and 7 bases from J, with 16 bases between. The CDR3 consists of 15 residues.

The chain combines TRBV7-9 with TRBJ1-3; no firm D call. Germline CDR1 reads SEHNR; CDR2 reads FQNEAQ (reference sequence). The V and J ends lost 5 bases and 7 bases respectively, with 9 bases between them. This CDR3 is 12 amino acids long. CDR3 amino acids: CASSPGVNTIYF. DNA of the CDR3: TGTGCCAGCAGCCCCGGGGTGAACACCATATATTTT. The whole variable domain, remainder taken from reference TRBV7-9 and TRBJ1-3, is DTGVSQNPRHKITKRGQNVTFRCDPISEHNRLYWYRQTLGQGPEFLTYFQNEAQLEKSRLLSDRFSAERPKGSFSTLEIQRTEQGDSAMYLCASSPGVNTIYFGEGSWLTVV.

This clone has a single count. The chain couples TRBV7-2 to TRBJ1-4; D is uncertain. In germline, CDR1 is SGHTA, CDR2 FQGNSA. The CDR3 contains 16 residues. V was trimmed by 1 base and J by 0 bases, leaving 9 bases between them. The CDR3 reads CASSLVEGPTNEKLFF. In DNA, the CDR3 is TGTGCCAGCAGCTTAGTGGAGGGTCCAACTAATGAAAAACTGTTTTTT.

V gene TRBV5-5 combines with J gene TRBJ2-7; possible D gene TRBD1, 5 bases. This CDR3 contains 12 residues. Per germline, CDR1 SGHKS and CDR2 YYEKEE (reference sequence). V lost 3 bases to trimming and J lost 3 bases, with 7 bases between them. This CDR3 is CASSSTGYEQYF. For the CDR3, the DNA is TGTGCCAGCAGCTCTACAGGCTACGAGCAGTACTTC.

The gene calls are TRBV4-1 and TRBJ1-1; D unresolved. This CDR3 is 15 amino acids long. Germline-derived CDR1 and CDR2 are MGHRA and YSYEKL. V lost 2 bases to trimming and J lost 0 bases, with 10 bases between them. CDR3 sequence: CASSQPGLLNTEAFF. DNA for the CDR3: TGCGCCAGCAGCCAACCCGGACTGTTGAACACTGAAGCTTTCTTT.

The rearrangement joins TRBV13 to TRBJ1-3, with 9 positions matching TRBD1. J lost 0 bases, V lost 4 bases, and 7 bases had no gene match. CDR3 length: 17 amino acids. CDR1 is PRHDT and CDR2 is FYEKMQ in the germline V gene (reference sequence). CDR3 DNA sequence: TGTGCCAGCAGCTACACAGGGGGCGCGAGCTCTGGAAACACCATATATTTT. It is translated as CASSYTGGASSGNTIYF.

This chain uses TRBV30 with TRBJ1-4; possible D gene TRBD1, 5 bases. Germline assignment: CDR1 GTSNPN and CDR2 SVGIG (reference sequence). The CDR3 contains 13 residues. V was pared by 0 bases and J by 9 bases, with 11 bases between. The CDR3 DNA reads as TGTGCCTGGAGTGTACGCCAGGGAAAAAAACTGTTTTTT. It encodes CAWSVRQGKKLFF.

The CDR3 DNA reads TGTGCCAGTAGGGCCGGGCGGAATACCGCAACTAATGAAAAACTGTTTTTT. As protein: CASRAGRNTATNEKLFF. This chain connects TRBV19 to TRBJ1-4, with D hard to call. V lost 6 bases to trimming and J lost 0 bases, with 17 bases between them. The CDR3 runs 17 residues. CDR1 and CDR2 from the germline V gene are LNHDA and SQIVND (reference sequence). The variable domain in full, with the rest retrieved from reference TRBV19 and TRBJ1-4, is DGGITQSPKYLFRKEGQNVTLSCEQNLNHDAMYWYRQDPGQGLRLIYYSQIVNDFQKGDIAEGYSVSREKKESFPLTVTSAQKNPTAFYLCASRAGRNTATNEKLFFGSGTQLSVL.

The rearrangement uses TRBV7-2 and TRBJ1-1; 7 positions match TRBD1. CDR3 length equals 13 residues. With V trimmed by 3 bases and J by 4 bases, 2 bases remained unmatched. Germline values: CDR1 SGHTA, CDR2 FQGNSA. The CDR3 region is CASSFPGGTEAFF. The CDR3 nucleotides read TGTGCCAGCAGCTTTCCAGGGGGCACTGAAGCTTTCTTT.

This chain links TRBV19 with TRBJ1-3; D is possibly TRBD1 (5 bases). This CDR3 region has 17 residues. Germline CDR1 is LNHDA and CDR2 is SQIVND (reference sequence). The ends were cut back, 5 bases at V and 4 bases at J, with 21 bases in the middle. For the CDR3, the DNA is TGTGCCAGTAGTTCCTCTGAGGCAAGGGGAGGAGGAAACACCATATATTTT. It encodes CASSSSEARGGGNTIYF.

The chain is built from TRBV6-5 and TRBJ2-7; perhaps TRBD2 as D (6 bases). This CDR3 is built from 15 residues. The germline gives CDR1 MNHEY, CDR2 SVGAGI. Trimming left V 0 bases short and J 5 bases short, with 14 bases between. The CDR3 reads CASSYSRLASHEQYF. CDR3 nucleotides: TGTGCCAGCAGTTACTCGAGGCTAGCGTCCCACGAGCAGTACTTC.

This chain joins TRBV7-2 and TRBJ1-5; D remains unclear. Trimming stripped 1 base from V and 2 bases from J, with 6 bases between. From germline, CDR1 is SGHTA and CDR2 FQGNSA. The CDR3 spans 14 residues. CDR3 bases: TGTGCCAGCAGCTTAGTCATGGGCAATCAGCCCCAGCATTTT. It is translated as CASSLVMGNQPQHF.

This chain joins TRBV28 and TRBJ2-7, with TRBD1 matching over 10 bases. The germline V gene has CDR1 MDHEN and CDR2 SYDVKM. The CDR3 covers 14 residues. J gave up 2 bases and V 7 bases, and 5 bases lay outside the gene matches. The CDR3 loop is CASKTGGETYEQYF. CDR3 DNA sequence: TGTGCCAGCAAGACAGGGGGCGAGACCTACGAGCAGTACTTC. The full variable domain, rest sourced from reference TRBV28 and TRBJ2-7, is DVKVTQSSRYLVKRTGEKVFLECVQDMDHENMFWYRQDPGLGLRLIYFSYDVKMKEKGDIPEGYSVSREKKERFSLILESASTNQTSMYLCASKTGGETYEQYFGPGTRLTVT.

This chain links TRBV6-1 with TRBJ2-1, with D possibly matching TRBD1 (6 bases). CDR1 is MNHNS, CDR2 SASEGT, per germline. Trimming left V 2 bases short and J 0 bases short, with 14 bases between. This CDR3 contains 17 residues. CDR3 sequence reads: CASSEYTGFSSYNEQFF. The CDR3 coding sequence is TGTGCCAGCAGTGAATATACAGGGTTCAGCTCCTACAATGAGCAGTTCTTC.

The rearrangement links TRBV2 to TRBJ2-3; TRBD2 aligns across 8 bases. This CDR3 is built from 14 residues. Germline assignment: CDR1 SNHLY and CDR2 FYNNEI. The J segment lost 6 bases and the V segment lost 10 bases, leaving 12 bases of the junction unmatched. The CDR3 DNA reads TGTGCCACCCTCAGGCGGGGGGATGGGGATACGCAGTATTTT. Translation: CATLRRGDGDTQYF.